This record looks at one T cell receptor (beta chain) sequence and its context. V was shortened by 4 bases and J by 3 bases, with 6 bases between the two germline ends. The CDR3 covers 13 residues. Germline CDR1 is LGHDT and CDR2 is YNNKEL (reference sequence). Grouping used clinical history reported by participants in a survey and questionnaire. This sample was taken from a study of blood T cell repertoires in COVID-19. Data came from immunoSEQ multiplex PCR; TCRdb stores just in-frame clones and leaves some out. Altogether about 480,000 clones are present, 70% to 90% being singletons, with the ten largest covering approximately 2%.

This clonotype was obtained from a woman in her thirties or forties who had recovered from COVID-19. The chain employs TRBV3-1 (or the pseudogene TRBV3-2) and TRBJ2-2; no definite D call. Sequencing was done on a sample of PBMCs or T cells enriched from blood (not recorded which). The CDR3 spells CASSRHDTGELFF. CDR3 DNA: TGTGCCAGCAGCCGACACGACACCGGGGAGCTGTTTTTT.